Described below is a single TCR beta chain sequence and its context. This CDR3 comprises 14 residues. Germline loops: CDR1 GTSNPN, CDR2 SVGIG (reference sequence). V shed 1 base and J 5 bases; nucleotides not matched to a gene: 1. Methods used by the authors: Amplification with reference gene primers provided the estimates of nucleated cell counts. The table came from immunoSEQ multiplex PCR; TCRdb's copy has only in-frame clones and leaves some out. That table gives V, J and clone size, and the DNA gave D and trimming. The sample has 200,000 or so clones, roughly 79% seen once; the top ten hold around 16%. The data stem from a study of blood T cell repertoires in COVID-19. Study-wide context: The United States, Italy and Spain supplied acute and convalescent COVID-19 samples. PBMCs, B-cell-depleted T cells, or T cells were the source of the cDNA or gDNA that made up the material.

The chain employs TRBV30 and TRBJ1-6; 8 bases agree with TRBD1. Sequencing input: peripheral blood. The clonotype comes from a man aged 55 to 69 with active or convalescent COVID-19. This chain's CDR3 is CAWSGGQDNSPLHF. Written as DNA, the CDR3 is TGTGCCTGGAGTGGGGGACAGGATAATTCACCCCTCCACTTT. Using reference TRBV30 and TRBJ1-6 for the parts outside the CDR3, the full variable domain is SQTIHQWPATLVQPVGSPLSLECTVEGTSNPNLYWYRQAAGRGLQLLFYSVGIGQISSEVPQNLSASRPQDRQFILSSKKLLLSDSGFYLCAWSGGQDNSPLHFGNGTRLTVT.